This is a list of T cell receptor beta chains from one sample in a study of T cell responses to AZD1222 COVID-19 vaccine. TCRdb's table, derived via immunoSEQ multiplex PCR, lists solely in-frame clones and lacks some. There are about 110,000 clones in the sample; roughly 89% occur only once, and 35% to 50% lies in the top ten. The source was peripheral blood, collected 28 days after the second AZD1222 dose. These receptors all stem from an adult who received the AZD1222 COVID-19 vaccine. Each CDR3 is given with its conserved first and last residue. The order of the fields is V gene, J gene, D gene, clone size, CDR3 DNA, CDR3 protein. A D gene is named only where the DNA matches it firmly. Clone size appears in some rows only: once, few, many, or a class for an expanded clone.

TRBV25-1	TRBJ1-1	-	few	TGTGCCAGCAGTGACCCCCCCAGGGTCACTGAAGCTTTCTTT	CASSDPPRVTEAFF
TRBV5-4	TRBJ1-5	-	-	TGTGCCAGCAGCTTCGGCCAGGGCCATAATCAGCCCCAGCATTTT	CASSFGQGHNQPQHF
TRBV28	TRBJ2-1	-	-	TGTGCCAGCAGGTTACAGGGAACTTACAATGAGCAGTTCTTC	CASRLQGTYNEQFF
TRBV7-9	TRBJ1-2	-	-	TGTGCCAGCAGCGCAGAGATTAGGGAGTCATACTATGGCTACACCTTC	CASSAEIRESYYGYTF
TRBV6-2/TRBV6-3	TRBJ2-2	-	-	TGTGCCAGCAGTCCGGTGAGCCCCGGGGAGCTGTTTTTT	CASSPVSPGELFF
TRBV18	TRBJ1-3	TRBD1	-	TGTGCCAGCTCACCGCAGGGGGCTGGAAACACCATATATTTT	CASSPQGAGNTIYF
TRBV2	TRBJ2-4	-	-	TGTGCCAGCAGCACGCCGGCCGAGTACTTC	CASSTPAEYF
TRBV2	TRBJ1-3	-	-	TGTGCCAGCAGTGAGACGGACTCCGGAAACACCATATATTTT	CASSETDSGNTIYF
TRBV4-3	TRBJ2-7	-	-	TGCGCCAGCAGCCAGGGCTGGGGACTTGTCTTCTACGAGCAGTACTTC	CASSQGWGLVFYEQYF
TRBV27	TRBJ1-3	TRBD1	-	TGTGCCAGCAGTCCGTACAGGGGAGTATTGGAAAACACCATATATTTT	CASSPYRGVLENTIYF
TRBV4-1	TRBJ2-7	TRBD1	-	TGCGCCAGCAGCCATGGGAAGGACAGGGGGAACGAGCAGTACTTC	CASSHGKDRGNEQYF
TRBV5-6	TRBJ1-1	-	-	TGTGCCAGCAGCTTGGGGGAACAGGGAATACGGACTGAAGCTTTCTTT	CASSLGEQGIRTEAFF
TRBV5-8	TRBJ2-3	-	-	TGTGCCAGCAGCTTGGTCTTTCAAGATACGCAGTATTTT	CASSLVFQDTQYF
TRBV6-5	TRBJ2-1	-	few	TGTGCCAGCTCCCAGAGGGCGGGCCCCTACAATGAGCAGTTCTTC	CASSQRAGPYNEQFF
TRBV9	TRBJ1-3	-	-	TGTGCCAGCAGCCCCTTGACAGGCTCTGGAAACACCATATATTTT	CASSPLTGSGNTIYF
TRBV11-2	TRBJ2-7	TRBD2	-	TGTGCCAGCAGCTTAGGCCGGGGGGGGGCCTACGAGCAGTACTTC	CASSLGRGGAYEQYF
TRBV7-6	TRBJ1-5	-	-	TGTGCCAGCAGCTTAGCGCTCGGTCAGCCCCAGCATTTT	CASSLALGQPQHF
TRBV6-5	TRBJ2-3	-	-	TGTGCCAGCAGTTACCGGAACAGCCCGAAGGATACGCAGTATTTT	CASSYRNSPKDTQYF
TRBV5-5	TRBJ1-6	TRBD1	-	TGTGCCAGCAGCGTCTCACCACAGACAGGGAGGTGGTTCGAAAATTCACCCCTCCACTTT	CASSVSPQTGRWFENSPLHF
TRBV5-1	TRBJ2-7	-	-	TGCGCCAGCAGCTTGGCCGGCAGGGGCCTCTACGAGCAGTACTTC	CASSLAGRGLYEQYF
TRBV7-2	TRBJ1-2	-	-	TGTGCCAGCAGCTTACCCGGGACGGCCCCGGGATACACCTTC	CASSLPGTAPGYTF
TRBV5-1	TRBJ2-2	TRBD1	-	TGCGCCAGCAGCTCCCACACGGACAGGCCCACCGGTCCGGAGCTGTTTTTT	CASSSHTDRPTGPELFF
TRBV3-1/TRBV3-2	TRBJ2-3	TRBD1	-	TGTGCCAGCAGCCAAGGGGGGATAAGAGACAGGGTACCCCCAGATACGCAGTATTTT	CASSQGGIRDRVPPDTQYF
TRBV5-1	TRBJ2-3	TRBD2	-	TGCGCCAGCAGAAGCGGGAGCGGGACAGATACGCAGTATTTT	CASRSGSGTDTQYF
TRBV11-3	TRBJ2-1	TRBD1	once	TGTGCCAGCAGCTACCAGCCGGGACAGGGTGTACAAGAGCAGTTCTTC	CASSYQPGQGVQEQFF
TRBV5-1	TRBJ1-2	-	few	TGCGCCAGCAGCTCGGGACCGCCCGACTATGGCTACACCTTC	CASSSGPPDYGYTF
TRBV6-5	TRBJ1-5	-	-	TGTGCCAGCAGTCCCCAGGGTTATCAGCCCCAGCATTTT	CASSPQGYQPQHF
TRBV18	TRBJ1-5	TRBD1	-	TGTGCCAGCTCACGGGACAGCGGCGATCAGCCCCAGCATTTT	CASSRDSGDQPQHF
TRBV28	TRBJ1-1	-	-	TGTGCCAGCAGTTTACCCCAGACAGGTCGAGGATGGGGTTCTGAAGCTTTCTTT	CASSLPQTGRGWGSEAFF
TRBV11-2	TRBJ2-7	TRBD2	-	TGTGCCAGCAGCAAGCTAGCGGGAGGTGACGAGCAGTACTTC	CASSKLAGGDEQYF
TRBV11-2	TRBJ2-7	TRBD2	-	TGTGCCAGCAGCTCAACTAGCGGGAGAAAGTACTTC	CASSSTSGRKYF
TRBV11-1	TRBJ2-1	-	-	TGTGCCAGCAGCTCTAGCCATGAGCAGTTCTTC	CASSSSHEQFF
TRBV5-1	TRBJ2-7	-	-	TGCGCCAGCAGCAGCCGGGGGAACTACGAGCAGTACTTC	CASSSRGNYEQYF
TRBV7-8	TRBJ1-5	-	-	TGTGCCAGCAGCTTAGAACAGGGTGCCAATCAGCCCCAGCATTTT	CASSLEQGANQPQHF
TRBV30	TRBJ2-1	-	-	TGTGCCTGGACCACAAAAAACAGGACCGAGCAGTTCTTC	CAWTTKNRTEQFF
TRBV7-8	TRBJ2-5	-	once	TGTGCCAGCAGCTTAGGGTTAGAGAGAGCGACCCAGTACTTC	CASSLGLERATQYF
TRBV19	TRBJ2-2	-	once	TGTGCCAGTAGTGGACAGCTAGGGACCGGGGAGCTGTTTTTT	CASSGQLGTGELFF
TRBV6-1	TRBJ1-2	-	-	TGTGCCAGCAGTGAACGGGTGAACTATGGCTACACCTTC	CASSERVNYGYTF